These T cell receptor beta chains were read from a single sample in a study of blood T cell repertoires in COVID-19. Produced via immunoSEQ multiplex PCR; TCRdb's table is partial and in-frame only. The repertoire has around 300,000 clones, nearly 90% of them found once; the top ten carry 9% to 9.5%. Sequenced: peripheral blood. The receptors come from a man between 18 and 29 years old with active or convalescent COVID-19. Each CDR3 is given with its conserved first and last residue. Fields, in order: J gene, D gene, V gene, clone size, CDR3 protein, CDR3 DNA. D genes are given only for firm matches. Clone size is given for some rows only: seen once, a few or many times, or a class if the clone is expanded.

TRBJ1-2 | - | TRBV29-1 | - | CSTNRDYGYTF | TGCAGCACCAACAGGGACTATGGCTACACCTTC
TRBJ1-2 | TRBD1 | TRBV6-1 | once | CASSGGNRGHMDYGYTF | TGTGCCAGCAGTGGGGGAAACAGGGGGCATATGGACTATGGCTACACCTTC
TRBJ1-1 | - | TRBV25-1 | - | CASPRGGVNTEAFF | TGTGCCAGCCCACGGGGAGGGGTGAACACTGAAGCTTTCTTT
TRBJ2-1 | TRBD1 | TRBV29-1 | - | CSVGQGAVQYNEQFF | TGCAGCGTAGGACAGGGGGCTGTCCAATACAATGAGCAGTTCTTC
TRBJ1-6 | TRBD1 | TRBV25-1 | - | CASSDRDRGNSPLHF | TGTGCCAGCAGTGACCGGGACAGGGGAAATTCACCCCTCCACTTT
TRBJ2-7 | TRBD1 | TRBV10-2 | - | CASIMNRGSYEQYF | TGCGCCAGCATCATGAACAGGGGTTCCTACGAGCAGTACTTC
TRBJ2-7 | TRBD1 | TRBV7-8 | - | CASSLDRTGLDEQYF | TGTGCCAGCAGCTTAGATCGGACAGGGCTAGACGAGCAGTACTTC
TRBJ2-7 | TRBD2 | TRBV11-2 | once | CASSLDRAGGTPYEQYF | TGTGCCAGCAGCTTAGATAGAGCGGGGGGGACCCCCTACGAGCAGTACTTC
TRBJ2-7 | TRBD2 | TRBV7-9 | - | CASSLDSWRGALPFF | TGTGCCAGCAGCTTAGATAGTTGGCGGGGGGCTCTTCCTTTCTTC
TRBJ1-4 | - | TRBV7-9 | once | CASSSSGTSNEKLFF | TGTGCCAGCAGCTCCTCCGGGACTTCAAATGAAAAACTGTTTTTT
TRBJ1-5 | - | TRBV10-1 | - | CARDSQYQPQHF | TGCGCCAGGGACAGCCAGTATCAGCCCCAGCATTTT
TRBJ2-3 | TRBD1 | TRBV24-1 | - | CATSDSPGQGTDTQYF | TGTGCCACCAGTGATTCCCCGGGACAGGGCACAGATACGCAGTATTTT
TRBJ2-7 | - | TRBV9 | - | CASSPTSPSLDEQYF | TGTGCCAGCAGCCCTACCTCCCCGTCGTTGGACGAGCAGTACTTC
TRBJ2-7 | TRBD1 | TRBV19 | - | CASSIGTTGGYEQYF | TGTGCCAGTAGTATAGGGACGACAGGGGGCTACGAGCAGTACTTC
TRBJ2-4 | TRBD1 | TRBV6-2/TRBV6-3 | - | CASSYLDRGDRNIQYF | TGTGCCAGCAGTTACCTGGACAGGGGGGATAGAAACATTCAGTACTTC
TRBJ1-1 | - | TRBV6-1 | - | CASSEQGFANTEAFF | TGTGCCAGCAGTGAACAGGGATTCGCGAACACTGAAGCTTTCTTT
TRBJ1-6 | - | TRBV10-2 | - | CASSESHFSPLHF | TGCGCCAGCAGTGAGTCGCACTTTTCACCCCTCCACTTT
TRBJ2-1 | - | TRBV10-1 | - | CASSGSNGLEQFF | TGCGCCAGCAGTGGTTCGAATGGGCTTGAGCAGTTCTTC
TRBJ1-2 | - | TRBV12-3/TRBV12-4 | - | CASSFQSYGYTF | TGTGCCAGCAGTTTCCAATCCTATGGCTACACCTTC
TRBJ1-4 | - | TRBV10-1 | - | CASSSGSEEKLFF | TGCGCCAGCAGCAGTGGAAGCGAGGAAAAACTGTTTTTT
TRBJ1-1 | - | TRBV7-2 | once | CASSFLWTAVNTEAFF | TGTGCCAGCAGCTTCCTATGGACAGCGGTGAACACTGAAGCTTTCTTT
TRBJ2-7 | TRBD1 | TRBV13 | - | CASSTLGQDNYEQYF | TGTGCCAGCAGCACCCTAGGACAGGACAACTACGAGCAGTACTTC
TRBJ2-2 | - | TRBV29-1 | once | CSGKGDRELGTGELFF | TGCAGCGGAAAGGGGGACCGAGAGTTGGGGACCGGGGAGCTGTTTTTT
TRBJ1-2 | - | TRBV10-3 | once | CATGRGGGAYGYTF | TGTGCCACCGGGCGAGGGGGGGGAGCATATGGCTACACCTTC
TRBJ2-5 | - | TRBV2 | - | CASSEVRGIQETQYF | TGTGCCAGCAGTGAGGTCCGGGGTATCCAAGAGACCCAGTACTTC
TRBJ1-1 | TRBD1 | TRBV7-9 | - | CASSPVDRGFTEAFF | TGTGCCAGCAGCCCAGTGGACAGGGGGTTCACTGAAGCTTTCTTT
TRBJ1-2 | - | TRBV27 | - | CASSPGQTYGYTF | TGTGCCAGCAGTCCCGGACAGACCTATGGCTACACCTTC
TRBJ1-5 | - | TRBV7-8 | - | CASSIGVGFQPQHF | TGTGCCAGCAGCATAGGAGTCGGTTTTCAGCCCCAGCATTTT
TRBJ1-2 | - | TRBV4-3 | few | CASSQAYVTGNYGYTF | TGCGCCAGCAGCCAAGCCTACGTAACAGGGAACTATGGCTACACCTTC
TRBJ1-2 | - | TRBV24-1 | once | CATSELGGAGYTF | TGTGCCACCAGTGAACTAGGGGGGGCTGGCTACACCTTC
TRBJ2-1 | TRBD1 | TRBV5-1 | - | CASRYDRGNEQFF | TGCGCCAGCAGGTACGACAGGGGGAATGAGCAGTTCTTC
TRBJ2-4 | TRBD2 | TRBV27 | - | CASSSPGGSGGGSIQYF | TGTGCCAGCAGTTCTCCTGGCGGTAGCGGGGGGGGGAGCATTCAGTACTTC
TRBJ2-7 | TRBD1 | TRBV4-1 | - | CASSQVGQGNEQYF | TGCGCCAGCAGCCAAGTCGGACAGGGGAACGAGCAGTACTTC
TRBJ1-5 | TRBD1 | TRBV5-6 | - | CASSGTASNQPQHF | TGTGCCAGCAGCGGGACAGCTAGCAATCAGCCCCAGCATTTT
TRBJ1-2 | - | TRBV9 | - | CASSVAAGHGYTF | TGTGCCAGCAGCGTAGCCGCTGGCCATGGCTACACCTTC
TRBJ2-5 | TRBD2 | TRBV6-5 | - | CASTVDPSGGETQYF | TGTGCCAGCACCGTAGACCCTAGCGGGGGCGAGACCCAGTACTTC
TRBJ2-7 | - | TRBV5-4 | - | CASSLGLPQMSYEQYF | TGTGCCAGCAGCTTGGGACTTCCCCAGATGTCCTACGAGCAGTACTTC
TRBJ2-7 | - | TRBV12-5 | - | CASGPRGTYEQYF | TGTGCTAGTGGGCCCAGGGGCACCTACGAGCAGTACTTC
TRBJ2-7 | TRBD2 | TRBV3-1/TRBV3-2 | - | CASSQGLRLAGPEEQYF | TGTGCCAGCAGCCAGGGACTTAGACTAGCGGGGCCGGAAGAGCAGTACTTC
TRBJ2-1 | - | TRBV29-1 | - | CSVPPSVRSYNEQFF | TGCAGCGTTCCCCCATCAGTTCGCTCCTACAATGAGCAGTTCTTC
TRBJ2-1 | TRBD1 | TRBV5-8 | few | CASSQDRGVWDQWFNEQFF | TGTGCCAGCAGCCAGGACAGGGGAGTTTGGGATCAGTGGTTCAATGAGCAGTTCTTC
TRBJ2-1 | TRBD2 | TRBV6-5 | - | CASSYSASGANEQFF | TGTGCCAGCAGTTACTCGGCTAGCGGGGCAAATGAGCAGTTCTTC
TRBJ1-1 | - | TRBV9 | - | CASSSYTNTEAFF | TGTGCCAGCAGCTCATACACGAACACTGAAGCTTTCTTT
TRBJ1-5 | - | TRBV6-2/TRBV6-3 | - | CASSYLEIEGNQPQHF | TGTGCCAGCAGTTACTTGGAGATAGAAGGCAATCAGCCCCAGCATTTT
TRBJ2-1 | - | TRBV5-1 | - | CASTTDNEQFF | TGCGCCAGCACGACAGACAATGAGCAGTTCTTC
TRBJ1-2 | - | TRBV9 | - | CASSVFLSGTLYGYTF | TGTGCCAGCAGCGTTTTTTTGTCCGGGACTCTCTATGGCTACACCTTC